These 7 T cell receptor beta chains were all obtained from the same sample, sequenced in a study of neurological immune-mediated disorders. TCRdb itself ran the 5' RACE reads through MiXCR, one entry per CDR3 protein. The sample yields roughly 17,000 distinct CDR3 sequences, 2% to 3% seen once. The sequenced sample was PBMCs. The receptor source for this set is a woman younger than 30 with multiple sclerosis.

This clonotype was found many times. The gene calls are TRBV20-1 and TRBJ2-1, with 7 bases that match TRBD1. The CDR3 extends over 13 amino acids. J gave up 9 bases and V 4 bases, and 9 bases lay outside the gene matches. Germline loops: CDR1 DFQATT, CDR2 SNEGSKA (reference sequence). The DNA for the CDR3 is TGCAGTGCTAATGGACAGGTTATGGGTGAGCAGTTCTTC. Protein: CSANGQVMGEQFF.

The sample holds a few counts of this clonotype. The chain employs TRBV2 and TRBJ1-6, with 8 bases lining up with TRBD1. J was trimmed by 5 bases and V by 7 bases; bases with no gene match: 10. The CDR3 extends over 16 amino acids. Germline V lookup: CDR1 SNHLY, CDR2 FYNNEI. The CDR3 here is CASNKQGGINNSPLHF. The CDR3 DNA reads TGTGCCAGCAACAAACAGGGGGGAATTAATAATTCACCCCTCCACTTT.

This clonotype was observed many times. The V call is TRBV29-1, the J call TRBJ2-1, with 11 nucleotides matching TRBD2. The CDR3 runs 14 residues. The junction had 12 bases not matched to a gene; V was cut back by 7 bases and J by 10 bases. Germline V gives CDR1 SQVTM, CDR2 ANQGSEA. DNA of the CDR3: TGCAGCGCCCGGGGTAGCGGGAGGGCCCGGGAGCAGTTCTTC. Encoded protein: CSARGSGRAREQFF.

Many counts were recorded for this clonotype. The chain couples TRBV29-1 to TRBJ2-1; TRBD2 aligns across 12 bases. Germline CDR1 and CDR2: SQVTM and ANQGSEA. V was clipped by 0 bases and J by 8 bases; unmatched bases: 8. This CDR3 spans 16 amino acids. This chain's CDR3 is CSVEDSPSGGADEQFF. The CDR3 DNA sequence: TGCAGCGTTGAAGATTCCCCTAGCGGGGGGGCCGATGAGCAGTTCTTC.

This clonotype was seen repeatedly, ten times or more. This rearrangement joins TRBV6-2 or TRBV6-3 to TRBJ2-5; TRBD2 matches 8 bases. J was trimmed by 5 bases and V by 6 bases; bases with no gene match: 11. CDR1 is MNHEY, CDR2 SVGEGT, per germline. The CDR3 consists of 15 residues. The CDR3 spells CASSRPGTSSETQYF. The CDR3 DNA is TGTGCCAGCAGCCGTCCCGGGACTAGTTCCGAGACCCAGTACTTC.

By share, this clonotype counts as medium-sized (0.01 to 0.1%). The CDR3 nucleotides read TGCAGTGCGGGACCTAGCGGGGAGCAGTACTTC. It is translated as CSAGPSGEQYF. The rearrangement uses TRBV20-1 and TRBJ2-7; 8 nucleotides agree with TRBD2. The J segment lost 7 bases and the V segment lost 6 bases, leaving 5 bases of the junction unmatched. CDR3 length equals 11 residues. Germline CDR1 and CDR2: DFQATT and SNEGSKA (reference sequence).

This clonotype has a count of ten or more. The genes are TRBV15 and TRBJ2-1; possible D gene TRBD2, 5 bases. Germline CDR1 reads LNHNV; CDR2 reads YYDKDF (reference sequence). The CDR3 extends over 15 amino acids. V lost 2 bases to trimming and J lost 3 bases, with 11 bases between them. CDR3 in amino acids: CATSRWSEGYNEQFF. The CDR3 DNA reads as TGTGCCACCAGCAGATGGTCAGAGGGCTACAATGAGCAGTTCTTC.